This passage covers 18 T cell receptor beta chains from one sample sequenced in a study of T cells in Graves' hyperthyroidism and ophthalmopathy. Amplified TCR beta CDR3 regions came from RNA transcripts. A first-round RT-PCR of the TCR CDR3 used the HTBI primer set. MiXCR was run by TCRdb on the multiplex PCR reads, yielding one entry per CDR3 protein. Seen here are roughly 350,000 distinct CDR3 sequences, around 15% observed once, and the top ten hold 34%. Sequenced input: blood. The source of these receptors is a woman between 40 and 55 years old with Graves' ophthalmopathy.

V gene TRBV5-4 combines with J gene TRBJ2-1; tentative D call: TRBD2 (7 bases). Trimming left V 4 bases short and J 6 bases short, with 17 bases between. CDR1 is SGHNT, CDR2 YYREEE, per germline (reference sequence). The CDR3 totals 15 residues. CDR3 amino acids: CASSRGGGRVNEQFF. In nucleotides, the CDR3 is TGTGCCAGCAGCCGAGGGGGGGGGCGGGTCAATGAGCAGTTCTTC.

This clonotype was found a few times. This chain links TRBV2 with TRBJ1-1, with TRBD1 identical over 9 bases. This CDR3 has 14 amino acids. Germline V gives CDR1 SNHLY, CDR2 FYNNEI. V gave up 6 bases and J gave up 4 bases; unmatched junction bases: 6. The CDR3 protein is CASRMGQGFTEAFF. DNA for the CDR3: TGTGCCAGCAGGATGGGACAGGGATTCACTGAAGCTTTCTTT.

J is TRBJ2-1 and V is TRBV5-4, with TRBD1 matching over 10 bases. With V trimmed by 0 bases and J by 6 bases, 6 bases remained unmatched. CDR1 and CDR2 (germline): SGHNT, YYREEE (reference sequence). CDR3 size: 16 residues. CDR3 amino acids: CASSLGIRQGANEQFF. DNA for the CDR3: TGTGCCAGCAGCTTGGGGATTAGACAGGGGGCCAATGAGCAGTTCTTC.

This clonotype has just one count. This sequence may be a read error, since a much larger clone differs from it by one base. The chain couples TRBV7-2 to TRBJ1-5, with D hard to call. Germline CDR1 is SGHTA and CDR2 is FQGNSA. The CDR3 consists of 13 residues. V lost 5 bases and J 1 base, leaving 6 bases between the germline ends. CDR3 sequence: CASSPRSNQPQHF. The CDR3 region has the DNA TGTGCCAGCAGCCCCCGGAGCAATCAGCCCCAGCATTTT.

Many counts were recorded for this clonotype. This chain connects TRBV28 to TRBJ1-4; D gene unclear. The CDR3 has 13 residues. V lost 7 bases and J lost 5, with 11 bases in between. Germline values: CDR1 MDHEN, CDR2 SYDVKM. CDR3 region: CASNLSGNEKLFF. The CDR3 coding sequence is TGTGCCAGCAATCTCTCGGGAAATGAAAAACTGTTTTTT.

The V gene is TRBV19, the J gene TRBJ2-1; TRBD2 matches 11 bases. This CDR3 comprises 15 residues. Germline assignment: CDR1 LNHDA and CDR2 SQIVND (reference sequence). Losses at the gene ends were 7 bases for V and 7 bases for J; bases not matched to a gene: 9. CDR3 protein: CASKLAGGLGNEQFF. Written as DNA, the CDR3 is TGTGCCAGTAAATTAGCGGGAGGGTTAGGAAATGAGCAGTTCTTC.

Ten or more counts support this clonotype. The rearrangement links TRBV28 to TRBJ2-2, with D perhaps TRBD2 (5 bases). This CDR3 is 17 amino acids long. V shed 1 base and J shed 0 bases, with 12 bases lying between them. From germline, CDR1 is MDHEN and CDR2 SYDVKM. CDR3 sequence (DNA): TGTGCCAGCAGTTTATTGGGCGGGCTCGCGAACACCGGGGAGCTGTTTTTT. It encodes CASSLLGGLANTGELFF.

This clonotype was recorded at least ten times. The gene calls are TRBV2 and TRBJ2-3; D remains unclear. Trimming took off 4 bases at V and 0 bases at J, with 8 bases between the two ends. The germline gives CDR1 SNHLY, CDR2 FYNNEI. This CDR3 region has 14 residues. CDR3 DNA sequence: TGTGCCAGCAGTGTGTTGCTGAGCACAGATACGCAGTATTTT. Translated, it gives CASSVLLSTDTQYF.

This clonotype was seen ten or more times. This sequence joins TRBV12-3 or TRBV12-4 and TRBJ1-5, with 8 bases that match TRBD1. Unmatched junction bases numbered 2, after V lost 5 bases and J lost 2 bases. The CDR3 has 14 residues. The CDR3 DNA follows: TGTGCCAGCAGTGGGGGACAGGGCAATCAGCCCCAGCATTTT. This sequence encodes CASSGGQGNQPQHF.

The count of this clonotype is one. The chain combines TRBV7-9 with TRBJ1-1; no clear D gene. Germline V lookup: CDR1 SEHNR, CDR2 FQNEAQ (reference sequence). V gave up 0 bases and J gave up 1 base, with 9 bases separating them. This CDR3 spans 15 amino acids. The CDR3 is CASSLAVRQNTEAFF. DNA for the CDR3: TGTGCCAGCAGCTTAGCCGTCCGACAGAACACTGAAGCTTTCTTT.

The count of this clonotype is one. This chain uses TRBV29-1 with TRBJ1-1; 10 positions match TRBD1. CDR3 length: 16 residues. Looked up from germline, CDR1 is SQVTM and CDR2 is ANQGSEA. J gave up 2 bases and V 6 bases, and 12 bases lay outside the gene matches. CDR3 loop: CSVSRTGGWRNTEAFF. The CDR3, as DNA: TGCAGCGTAAGTAGGACAGGGGGTTGGAGAAACACTGAAGCTTTCTTT.

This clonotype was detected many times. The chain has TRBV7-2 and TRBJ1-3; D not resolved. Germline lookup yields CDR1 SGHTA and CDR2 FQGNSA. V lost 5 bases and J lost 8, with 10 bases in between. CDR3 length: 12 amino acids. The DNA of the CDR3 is TGTGCCAGCAGCCCGGCAGGAGACACCATATATTTT. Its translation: CASSPAGDTIYF.

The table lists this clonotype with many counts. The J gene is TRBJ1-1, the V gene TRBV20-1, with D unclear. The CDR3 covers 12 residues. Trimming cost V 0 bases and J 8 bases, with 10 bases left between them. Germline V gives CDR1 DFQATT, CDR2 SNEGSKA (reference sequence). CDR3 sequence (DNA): TGCAGTGCTAGAGATCGGCTCTCGGAAGCTTTCTTT. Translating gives CSARDRLSEAFF.

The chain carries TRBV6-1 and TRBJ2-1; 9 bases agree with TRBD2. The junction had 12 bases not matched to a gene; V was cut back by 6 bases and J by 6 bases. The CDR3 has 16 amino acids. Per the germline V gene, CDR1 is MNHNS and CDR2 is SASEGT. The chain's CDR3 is CASSVIAGASGNEQFF. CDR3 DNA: TGTGCCAGCAGCGTAATAGCGGGAGCGTCCGGCAATGAGCAGTTCTTC.

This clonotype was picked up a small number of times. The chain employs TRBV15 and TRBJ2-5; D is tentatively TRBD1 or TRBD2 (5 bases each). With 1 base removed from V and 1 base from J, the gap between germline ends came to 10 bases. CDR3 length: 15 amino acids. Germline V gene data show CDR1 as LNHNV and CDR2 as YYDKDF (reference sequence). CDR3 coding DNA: TGTGCCACCAGCAGAGGCCCAGGGACCCAAGAGACCCAGTACTTC. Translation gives CATSRGPGTQETQYF.

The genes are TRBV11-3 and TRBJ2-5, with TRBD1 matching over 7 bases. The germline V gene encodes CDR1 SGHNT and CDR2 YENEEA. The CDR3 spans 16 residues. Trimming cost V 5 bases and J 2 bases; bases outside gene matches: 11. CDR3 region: CASSTGPGQTQETQYF. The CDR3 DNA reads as TGTGCCAGCAGCACCGGGCCGGGACAGACGCAAGAGACCCAGTACTTC.

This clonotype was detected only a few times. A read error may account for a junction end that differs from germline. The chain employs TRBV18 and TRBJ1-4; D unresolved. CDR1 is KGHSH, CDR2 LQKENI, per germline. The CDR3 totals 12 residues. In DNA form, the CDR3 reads TGTGCCAGCTCCCCACCCGATGGAAAACTGTTTTTT. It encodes CASSPPDGKLFF.

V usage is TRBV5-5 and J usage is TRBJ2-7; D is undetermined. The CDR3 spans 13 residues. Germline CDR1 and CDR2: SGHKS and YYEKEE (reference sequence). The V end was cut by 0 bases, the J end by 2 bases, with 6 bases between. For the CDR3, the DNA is TGTGCCAGCAGCTTGGTAGGCCCCTACGAGCAGTACTTC. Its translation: CASSLVGPYEQYF.